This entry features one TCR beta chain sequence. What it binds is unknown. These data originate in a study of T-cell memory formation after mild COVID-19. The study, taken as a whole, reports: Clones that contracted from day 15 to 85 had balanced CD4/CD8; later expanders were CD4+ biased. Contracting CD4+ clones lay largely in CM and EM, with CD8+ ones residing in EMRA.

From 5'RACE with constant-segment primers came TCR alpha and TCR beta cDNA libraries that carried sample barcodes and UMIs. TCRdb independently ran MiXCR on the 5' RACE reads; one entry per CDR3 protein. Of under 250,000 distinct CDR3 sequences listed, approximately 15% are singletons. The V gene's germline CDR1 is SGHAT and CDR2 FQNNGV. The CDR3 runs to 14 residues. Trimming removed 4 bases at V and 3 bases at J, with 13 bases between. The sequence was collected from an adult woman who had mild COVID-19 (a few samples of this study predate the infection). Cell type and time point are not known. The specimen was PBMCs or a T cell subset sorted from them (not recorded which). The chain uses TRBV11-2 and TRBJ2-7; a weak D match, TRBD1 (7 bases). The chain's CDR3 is CASSSWRDSYEQYF. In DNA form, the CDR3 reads TGTGCCAGCAGCTCCTGGCGGGACAGCTACGAGCAGTACTTC. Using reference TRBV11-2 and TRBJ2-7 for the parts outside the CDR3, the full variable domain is EAGVAQSPRYKIIEKRQSVAFWCNPISGHATLYWYQQILGQGPKLLIQFQNNGVVDDSQLPKDRFSAERLKGVDSTLKIQPAKLEDSAVYLCASSSWRDSYEQYFGPGTRLTVT.